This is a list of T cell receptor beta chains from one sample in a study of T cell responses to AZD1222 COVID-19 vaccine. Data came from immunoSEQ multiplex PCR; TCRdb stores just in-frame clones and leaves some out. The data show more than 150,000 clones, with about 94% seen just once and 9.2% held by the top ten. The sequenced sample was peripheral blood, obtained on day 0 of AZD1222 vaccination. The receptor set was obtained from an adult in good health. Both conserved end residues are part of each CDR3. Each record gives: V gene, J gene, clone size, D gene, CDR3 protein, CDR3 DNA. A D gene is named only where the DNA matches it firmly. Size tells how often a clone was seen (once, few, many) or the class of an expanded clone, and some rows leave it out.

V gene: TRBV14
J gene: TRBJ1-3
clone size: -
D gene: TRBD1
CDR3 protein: CASSPGQGYSGNTIYF
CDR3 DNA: TGTGCCAGCAGCCCGGGACAGGGCTACTCTGGAAACACCATATATTTT

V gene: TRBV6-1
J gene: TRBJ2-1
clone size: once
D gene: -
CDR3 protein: CASSRDSNNEQFF
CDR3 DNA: TGTGCCAGCAGCCGGGACTCCAACAATGAGCAGTTCTTC

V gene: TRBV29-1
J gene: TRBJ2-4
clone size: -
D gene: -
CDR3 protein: CSVGEGPDIQYF
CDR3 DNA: TGCAGCGTTGGAGAGGGGCCGGACATTCAGTACTTC

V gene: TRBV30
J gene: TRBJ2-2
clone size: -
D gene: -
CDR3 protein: CAWSRQNTGELFF
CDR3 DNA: TGTGCCTGGAGTCGACAGAACACCGGGGAGCTGTTTTTT

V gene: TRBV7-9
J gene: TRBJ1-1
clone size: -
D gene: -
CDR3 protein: CASTKVNTEAFF
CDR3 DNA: TGTGCCAGCACGAAAGTGAACACTGAAGCTTTCTTT

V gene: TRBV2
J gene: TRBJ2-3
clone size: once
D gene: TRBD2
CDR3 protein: CASSDYTLAGGLSDTQYF
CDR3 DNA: TGTGCCAGCAGTGATTACACCCTAGCGGGAGGTCTCTCAGATACGCAGTATTTT

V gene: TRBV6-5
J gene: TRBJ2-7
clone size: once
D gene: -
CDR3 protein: CASSYSLVFYEQYF
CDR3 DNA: TGTGCCAGCAGTTACTCTCTCGTGTTTTACGAGCAGTACTTC

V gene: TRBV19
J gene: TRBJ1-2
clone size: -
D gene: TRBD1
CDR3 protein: CASSITPLTGANRYGYTF
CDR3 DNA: TGTGCCAGTAGTATTACCCCTCTAACAGGGGCTAATCGCTATGGCTACACCTTC

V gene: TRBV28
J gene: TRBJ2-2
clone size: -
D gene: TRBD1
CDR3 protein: CASSPGQVTGELFF
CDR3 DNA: TGTGCCAGCAGCCCGGGACAGGTCACCGGGGAGCTGTTTTTT

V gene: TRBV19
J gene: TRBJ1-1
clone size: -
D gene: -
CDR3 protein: CASTPYDRMPNTEAFF
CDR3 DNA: TGTGCCAGTACCCCTTACGATAGGATGCCGAACACTGAAGCTTTCTTT

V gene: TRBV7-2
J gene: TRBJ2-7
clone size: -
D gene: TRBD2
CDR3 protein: CASSLALSGRGYEQYF
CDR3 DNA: TGTGCCAGCAGCTTAGCGCTTAGCGGGAGGGGCTACGAGCAGTACTTC

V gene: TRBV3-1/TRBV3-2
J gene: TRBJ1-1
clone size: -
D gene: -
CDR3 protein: CASSQDTGNTEAFF
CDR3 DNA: TGTGCCAGCAGCCAAGACACAGGGAACACTGAAGCTTTCTTT

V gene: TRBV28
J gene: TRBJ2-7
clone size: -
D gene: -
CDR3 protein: CASRKSGITPSYEQYF
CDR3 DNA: TGTGCCAGCAGGAAATCCGGAATAACCCCCTCCTACGAGCAGTACTTC

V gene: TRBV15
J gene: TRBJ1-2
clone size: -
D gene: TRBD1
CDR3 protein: CATSRRPRQGANYGYTF
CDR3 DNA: TGTGCCACCAGCAGGCGTCCACGACAGGGGGCCAACTATGGCTACACCTTC

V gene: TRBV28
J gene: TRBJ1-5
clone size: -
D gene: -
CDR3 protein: CASSFTQPQHF
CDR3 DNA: TGTGCCAGCAGTTTCACCCAGCCCCAGCATTTT

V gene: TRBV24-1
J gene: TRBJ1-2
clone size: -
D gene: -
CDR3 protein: CATRGSTEGYGYTF
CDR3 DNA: TGTGCCACCAGAGGGTCAACGGAGGGCTATGGCTACACCTTC

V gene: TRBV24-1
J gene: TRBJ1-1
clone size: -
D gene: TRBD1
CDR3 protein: CATHNRQGAANTEAFF
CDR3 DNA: TGTGCCACCCATAACCGTCAGGGGGCGGCGAACACTGAAGCTTTCTTT

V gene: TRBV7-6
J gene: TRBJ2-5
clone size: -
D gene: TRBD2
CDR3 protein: CASARGTSGKETQYF
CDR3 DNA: TGTGCCAGCGCGAGGGGGACTAGCGGGAAAGAGACCCAGTACTTC

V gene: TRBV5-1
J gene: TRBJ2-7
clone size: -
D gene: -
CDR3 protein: CASSLAGGTPYEQYF
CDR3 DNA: TGCGCCAGCAGCTTGGCTGGGGGCACCCCCTACGAGCAGTACTTC

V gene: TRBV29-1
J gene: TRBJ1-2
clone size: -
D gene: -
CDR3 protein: CSVVVPGRDYGYTF
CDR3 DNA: TGCAGCGTGGTGGTCCCAGGGAGGGACTATGGCTACACCTTC

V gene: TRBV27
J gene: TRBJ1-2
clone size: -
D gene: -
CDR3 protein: CASKAYLGGYGYTF
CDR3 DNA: TGTGCCAGCAAAGCTTATTTGGGGGGATATGGCTACACCTTC

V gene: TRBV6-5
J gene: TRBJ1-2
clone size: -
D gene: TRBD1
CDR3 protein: CASRKGGQTRYGYTF
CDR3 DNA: TGTGCCAGCAGAAAAGGGGGCCAAACCCGATATGGCTACACCTTC

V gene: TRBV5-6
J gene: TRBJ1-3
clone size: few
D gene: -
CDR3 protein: CASSRGVSGNTIYF
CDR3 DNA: TGTGCCAGCAGCCGAGGGGTCTCTGGAAACACCATATATTTT

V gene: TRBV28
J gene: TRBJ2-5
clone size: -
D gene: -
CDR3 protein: CASSLYEETQYF
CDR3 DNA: TGTGCCAGCAGTTTATATGAAGAGACCCAGTACTTC

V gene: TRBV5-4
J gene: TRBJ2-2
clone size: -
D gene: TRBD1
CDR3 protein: CASMTGGWGTGELFF
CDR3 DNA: TGTGCCAGCATGACAGGGGGCTGGGGCACCGGGGAGCTGTTTTTT

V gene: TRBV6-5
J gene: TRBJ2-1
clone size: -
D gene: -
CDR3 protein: CASSYPPGGTYNEQFF
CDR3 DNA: TGTGCCAGCAGTTACCCCCCGGGTGGGACGTACAATGAGCAGTTCTTC

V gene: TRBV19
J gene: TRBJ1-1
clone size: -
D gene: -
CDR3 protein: CASSIGTTLRGWTEAFF
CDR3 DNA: TGTGCCAGTAGTATCGGAACAACCCTTAGGGGGTGGACTGAAGCTTTCTTT

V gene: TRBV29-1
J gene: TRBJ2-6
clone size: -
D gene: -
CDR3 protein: CSVLVSSGANVLTF
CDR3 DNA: TGCAGCGTTCTGGTTAGCTCTGGGGCCAACGTCCTGACTTTC

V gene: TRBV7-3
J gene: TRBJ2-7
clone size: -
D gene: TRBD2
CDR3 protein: CASSLIRAGVRYEQYF
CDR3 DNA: TGTGCCAGCAGCTTAATAAGAGCGGGAGTACGATACGAGCAGTACTTC

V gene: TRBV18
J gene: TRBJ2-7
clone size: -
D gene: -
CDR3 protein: CASSPEWTRSYEQYF
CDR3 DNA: TGTGCCAGCTCACCCGAATGGACAAGATCCTACGAGCAGTACTTC

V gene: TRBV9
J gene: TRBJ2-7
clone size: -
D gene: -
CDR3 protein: CASSVGGATNEQYF
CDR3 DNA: TGTGCCAGCAGCGTAGGGGGGGCGACGAACGAGCAGTACTTC

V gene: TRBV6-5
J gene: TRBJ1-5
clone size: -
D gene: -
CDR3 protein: CASRNLPASQPQHF
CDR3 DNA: TGTGCCAGCAGGAATCTCCCGGCTAGTCAGCCCCAGCATTTT

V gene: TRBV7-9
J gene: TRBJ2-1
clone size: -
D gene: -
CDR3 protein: CASSLGADYNEQFF
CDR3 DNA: TGTGCCAGCAGCTTAGGGGCGGATTACAATGAGCAGTTCTTC

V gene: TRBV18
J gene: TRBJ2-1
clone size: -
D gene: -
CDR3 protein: CASSPPRPVYNEQFF
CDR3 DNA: TGTGCCAGCTCACCACCTCGCCCGGTGTACAATGAGCAGTTCTTC

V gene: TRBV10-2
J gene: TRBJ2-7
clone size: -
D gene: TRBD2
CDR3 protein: CASSVPPGGSVSEQYF
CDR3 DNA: TGCGCCAGCAGTGTGCCCCCAGGCGGGAGTGTTAGCGAGCAGTACTTC

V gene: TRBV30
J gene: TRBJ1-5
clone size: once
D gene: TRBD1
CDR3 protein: CAWNSAGTGPQPQHF
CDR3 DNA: TGTGCCTGGAACTCTGCCGGGACAGGGCCCCAGCCCCAGCATTTT

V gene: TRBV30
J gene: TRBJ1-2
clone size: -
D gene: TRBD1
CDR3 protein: CAWSPDRGQDYGYTF
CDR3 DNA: TGTGCCTGGAGCCCGGACAGAGGACAGGACTATGGCTACACCTTC

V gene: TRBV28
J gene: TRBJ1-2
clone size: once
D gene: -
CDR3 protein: CATGGKYGYTF
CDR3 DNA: TGTGCCACGGGGGGGAAATATGGCTACACCTTC

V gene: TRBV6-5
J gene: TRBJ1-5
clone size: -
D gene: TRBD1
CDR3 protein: CASSPTGIQPQHF
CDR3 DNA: TGTGCCAGCAGCCCGACAGGGATTCAGCCCCAGCATTTT

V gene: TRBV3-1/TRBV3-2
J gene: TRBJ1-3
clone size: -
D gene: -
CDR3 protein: CASSQRGSGNTIYF
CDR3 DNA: TGTGCCAGCAGCCAAAGGGGCTCTGGAAACACCATATATTTT

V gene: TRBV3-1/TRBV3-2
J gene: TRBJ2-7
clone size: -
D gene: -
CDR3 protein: CASSPGVTSYEQYF
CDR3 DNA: TGTGCCAGCAGCCCAGGAGTAACTTCCTACGAGCAGTACTTC

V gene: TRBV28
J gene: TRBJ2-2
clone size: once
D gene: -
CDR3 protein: CANQRANTGELFF
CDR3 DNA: TGTGCCAACCAGCGGGCGAACACCGGGGAGCTGTTTTTT

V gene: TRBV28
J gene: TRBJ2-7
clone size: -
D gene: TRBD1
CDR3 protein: CASSNRGLFHEQYF
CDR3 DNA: TGTGCCAGCAGTAACAGGGGGCTTTTCCACGAGCAGTACTTC

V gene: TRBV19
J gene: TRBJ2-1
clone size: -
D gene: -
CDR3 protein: CASSIVTRSYNEQFF
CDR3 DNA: TGTGCCAGTAGTATAGTTACTAGATCCTACAATGAGCAGTTCTTC

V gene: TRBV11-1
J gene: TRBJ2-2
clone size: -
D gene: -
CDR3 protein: CASSLDLDTGELFF
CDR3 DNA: TGTGCCAGCAGTCTGGACCTAGACACCGGGGAGCTGTTTTTT

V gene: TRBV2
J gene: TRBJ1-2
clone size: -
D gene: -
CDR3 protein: CASSKEGPYGYTF
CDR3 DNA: TGTGCCAGCTCGAAGGAGGGGCCCTATGGCTACACCTTC

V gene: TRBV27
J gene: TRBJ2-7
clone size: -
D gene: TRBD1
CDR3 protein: CASSLATGTGSYEQYF
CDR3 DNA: TGTGCCAGCAGTTTGGCTACCGGGACAGGGAGTTACGAGCAGTACTTC

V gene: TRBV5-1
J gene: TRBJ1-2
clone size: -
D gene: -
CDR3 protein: CASSLTGRGVYGYTF
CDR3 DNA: TGCGCCAGCAGCTTGACTGGCAGGGGCGTCTATGGCTACACCTTC

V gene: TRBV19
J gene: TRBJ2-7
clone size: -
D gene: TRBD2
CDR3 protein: CASSPLTSGATYEQYF
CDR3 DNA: TGTGCCAGTAGTCCCCTCACTAGCGGGGCCACCTACGAGCAGTACTTC

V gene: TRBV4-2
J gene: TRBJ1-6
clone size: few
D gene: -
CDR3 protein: CASRVNNSPLHF
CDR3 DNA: TGTGCCAGCCGCGTAAATAATTCACCCCTCCACTTT

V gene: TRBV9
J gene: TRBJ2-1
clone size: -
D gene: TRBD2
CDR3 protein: CASSVDSGQYNEQFF
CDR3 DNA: TGTGCCAGCAGCGTAGATAGCGGGCAATACAATGAGCAGTTCTTC

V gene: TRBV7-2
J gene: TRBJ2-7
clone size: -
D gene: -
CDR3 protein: CASSLITDSYEQYF
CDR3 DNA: TGTGCCAGCAGCTTAATAACAGACTCCTACGAGCAGTACTTC

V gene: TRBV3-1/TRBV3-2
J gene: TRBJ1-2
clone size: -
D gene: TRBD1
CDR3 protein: CASSPGTGNYGYTF
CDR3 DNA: TGTGCCAGCAGCCCCGGGACAGGGAACTATGGCTACACCTTC

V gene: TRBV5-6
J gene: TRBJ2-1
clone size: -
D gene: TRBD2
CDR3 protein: CASRLAGGPDNEQFF
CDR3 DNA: TGTGCCAGCAGATTAGCGGGAGGGCCGGACAATGAGCAGTTCTTC

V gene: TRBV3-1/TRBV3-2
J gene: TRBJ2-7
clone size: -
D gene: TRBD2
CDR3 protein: CASSQEIIAGGPEQYF
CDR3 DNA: TGTGCCAGCAGCCAAGAGATTATAGCGGGAGGCCCCGAGCAGTACTTC

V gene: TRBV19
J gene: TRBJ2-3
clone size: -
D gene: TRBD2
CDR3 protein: CASQGLAGGTDTQYF
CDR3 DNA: TGTGCCAGTCAGGGGCTAGCGGGCGGCACAGATACGCAGTATTTT

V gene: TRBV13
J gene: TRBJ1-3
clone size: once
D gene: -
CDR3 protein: CASSLKTGNTIYF
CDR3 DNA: TGTGCCAGCAGCTTAAAGACCGGAAACACCATATATTTT